Sequencing of this TCR beta chain was carried out in a study of response to subunit inactivated influenza vaccine. Study-wide findings and caveats: Authors suggested seasonal influenza vaccinations each recruit few new T cells.

The CDR3 has 15 amino acids. With 7 bases clipped from V and 2 bases from J, the junction kept 10 bases outside the gene matches. TCRdb itself ran the RT-PCR reads through MiXCR, one entry per CDR3 protein. The sample holds 500,000 to 650,000 distinct CDR3 sequences, 6% to 9% seen once. This clonotype has just a few counts. The antigen is unknown. The starting material was PBMCs from blood, obtained 23 months after vaccination. The sequence came from a man aged 45 to 75 who received an inactivated influenza vaccine. The chain joins TRBV12-3 or TRBV12-4 to TRBJ2-7; TRBD2 matches at 8 bases. The CDR3 region is CASTGGFRSPYEQYF. In nucleotides, the CDR3 is TGTGCCAGCACGGGGGGGTTTCGGAGTCCCTACGAGCAGTACTTC.